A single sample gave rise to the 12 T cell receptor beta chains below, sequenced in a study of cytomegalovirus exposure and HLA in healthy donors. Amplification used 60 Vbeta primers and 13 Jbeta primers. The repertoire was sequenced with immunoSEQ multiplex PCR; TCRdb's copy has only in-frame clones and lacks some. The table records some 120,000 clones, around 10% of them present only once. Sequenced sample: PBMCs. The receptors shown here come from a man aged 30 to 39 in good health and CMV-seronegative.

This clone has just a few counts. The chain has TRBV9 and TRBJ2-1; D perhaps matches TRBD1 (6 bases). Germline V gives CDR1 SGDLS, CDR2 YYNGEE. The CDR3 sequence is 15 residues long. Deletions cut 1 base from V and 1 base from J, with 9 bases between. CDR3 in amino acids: CASSVQGNSYNEQFF. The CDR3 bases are TGTGCCAGCAGCGTACAGGGGAATTCCTACAATGAGCAGTTCTTC.

CDR3 region: CASSLEGQMNTEAFF. The DNA of the CDR3 is TGCGCCAGCAGCTTGGAGGGACAGATGAACACTGAAGCTTTCTTT. The chain joins TRBV5-1 to TRBJ1-1; 7 positions agree with TRBD1. The V segment lost 0 bases and the J segment 0 bases; nucleotides outside the gene matches: 2. The CDR3 is 15 amino acids. Germline-derived CDR1 and CDR2 are SGHRS and YFSETQ.

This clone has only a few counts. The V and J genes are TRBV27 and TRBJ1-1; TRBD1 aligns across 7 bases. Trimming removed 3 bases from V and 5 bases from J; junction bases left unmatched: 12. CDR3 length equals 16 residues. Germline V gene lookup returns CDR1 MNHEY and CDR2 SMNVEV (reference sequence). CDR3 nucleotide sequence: TGTGCCAGCAGTTTTCCGACAGGGACTGGGAGAACTGAAGCTTTCTTT. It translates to CASSFPTGTGRTEAFF.

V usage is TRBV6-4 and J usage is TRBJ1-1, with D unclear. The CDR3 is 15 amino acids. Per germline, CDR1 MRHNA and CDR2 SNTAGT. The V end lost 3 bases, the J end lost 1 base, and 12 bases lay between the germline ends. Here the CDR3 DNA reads TGTGCCAGCAGTGAAAGTGCGAATAGGAACACTGAAGCTTTCTTT. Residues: CASSESANRNTEAFF.

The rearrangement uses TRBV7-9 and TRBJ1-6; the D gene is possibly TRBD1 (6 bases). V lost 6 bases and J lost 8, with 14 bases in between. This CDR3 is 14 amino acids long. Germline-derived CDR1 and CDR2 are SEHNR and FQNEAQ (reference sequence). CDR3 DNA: TGTGCCAGCAGGGAGGCAGGGGTACATTCACCCCTCCACTTT. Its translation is CASREAGVHSPLHF.

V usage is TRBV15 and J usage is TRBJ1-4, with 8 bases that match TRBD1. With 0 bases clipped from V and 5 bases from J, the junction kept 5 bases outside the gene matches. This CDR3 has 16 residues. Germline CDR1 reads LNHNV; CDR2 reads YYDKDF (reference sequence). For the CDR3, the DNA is TGTGCCACCAGCAGAGATCCGACAGGGGTGAATGAAAAACTGTTTTTT. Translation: CATSRDPTGVNEKLFF.

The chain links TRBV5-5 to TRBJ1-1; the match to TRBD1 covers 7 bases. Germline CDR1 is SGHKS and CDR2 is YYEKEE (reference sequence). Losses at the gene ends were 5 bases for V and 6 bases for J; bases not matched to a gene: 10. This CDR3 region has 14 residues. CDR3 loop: CASRYGTALSEAFF. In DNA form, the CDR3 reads TGTGCCAGCAGGTACGGGACAGCCCTTTCTGAAGCTTTCTTT.

CDR3 sequence reads: CASSQGGGTSTDTQYF. CDR3 DNA sequence: TGCGCCAGCAGCCAAGGCGGGGGTACTAGCACAGATACGCAGTATTTT. V gene TRBV4-3 combines with J gene TRBJ2-3, with 7 bases fitting TRBD2. This CDR3 comprises 16 residues. Germline CDR1 reads LGHNA; CDR2 reads YSLEER. The V segment lost 1 base and the J segment 0 bases; nucleotides outside the gene matches: 4.

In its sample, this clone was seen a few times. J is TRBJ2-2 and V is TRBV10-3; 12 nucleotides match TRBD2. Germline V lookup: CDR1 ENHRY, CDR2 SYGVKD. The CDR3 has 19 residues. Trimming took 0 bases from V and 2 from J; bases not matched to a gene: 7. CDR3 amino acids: CAISESVLAGGPNTGELFF. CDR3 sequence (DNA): TGTGCCATCAGTGAGTCGGTTCTAGCGGGGGGGCCTAACACCGGGGAGCTGTTTTTT.

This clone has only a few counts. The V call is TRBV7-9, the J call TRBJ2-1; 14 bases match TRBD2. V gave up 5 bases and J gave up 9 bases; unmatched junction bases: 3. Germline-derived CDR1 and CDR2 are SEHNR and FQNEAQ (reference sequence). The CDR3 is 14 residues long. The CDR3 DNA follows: TGTGCCAGCAGCGAGACTAGCGGGAGGGTTGAGCAGTTCTTC. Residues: CASSETSGRVEQFF.

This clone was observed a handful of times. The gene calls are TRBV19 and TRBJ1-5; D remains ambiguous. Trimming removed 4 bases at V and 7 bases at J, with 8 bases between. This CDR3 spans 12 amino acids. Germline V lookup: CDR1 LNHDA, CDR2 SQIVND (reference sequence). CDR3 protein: CASSSEAQPQHF. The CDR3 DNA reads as TGTGCCAGTAGTAGCGAGGCCCAGCCCCAGCATTTT.

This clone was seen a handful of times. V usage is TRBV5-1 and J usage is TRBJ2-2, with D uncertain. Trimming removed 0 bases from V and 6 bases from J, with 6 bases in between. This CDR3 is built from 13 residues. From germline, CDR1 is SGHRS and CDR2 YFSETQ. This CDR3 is CASSLASAGELFF. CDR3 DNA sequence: TGCGCCAGCAGCTTGGCCAGTGCCGGGGAGCTGTTTTTT.